This T cell receptor (beta chain) was profiled in a study of T-cell memory formation after mild COVID-19. Study results and caveats: Of the contracting clones, CD4+ ones lay mainly in CM and EM, and CD8+ ones in EMRA. Detection of some responders pre-infection suggested pre-existing cross-reactive memory T cells participated. Day 15 to 85 contracting clones showed balanced CD4/CD8; later expanders leaned CD4+.

Each CDR3 protein is one row after TCRdb ran MiXCR on the 5' RACE reads. The table lists around 340,000 distinct CDR3 sequences, around 21% of them singletons, with under 15% in the top ten. A note on this clonotype: Its antigen is unknown.

Germline loops: CDR1 GTSNPN, CDR2 SVGIG (reference sequence). CDR3 length: 12 amino acids. Trimming took off 0 bases at V and 8 bases at J, with 8 bases between the two ends. The rearrangement links TRBV30 to TRBJ2-4; D might be TRBD2 (5 bases). The sample taken for sequencing was PBMCs or a T cell subset sorted from them (not recorded which). The receptor was derived from an adult woman who had mild COVID-19 (a few samples of this study predate the infection). Cell type and time point are not known. In DNA, the CDR3 is TGTGCCTGGAGTGTAATGGGAGACATTCAGTACTTC. Residues: CAWSVMGDIQYF. Complete variable domain (other parts from reference TRBV30 and TRBJ2-4): SQTIHQWPATLVQPVGSPLSLECTVEGTSNPNLYWYRQAAGRGLQLLFYSVGIGQISSEVPQNLSASRPQDRQFILSSKKLLLSDSGFYLCAWSVMGDIQYFGAGTRLSVL.